This T cell receptor (beta chain) was documented in a study of control samples from healthy donors and cancer patients. Data came from immunoSEQ multiplex PCR; TCRdb stores just in-frame clones and leaves some out. Of fewer than 70,000 clones in the sample, around 84% were seen once. CDR1 is GTSNPN, CDR2 SVGIG, per germline (reference sequence). Deletions cut 4 bases from V and 3 bases from J, with 11 bases between. The CDR3 has 13 residues. The gene calls are TRBV30 and TRBJ2-3; the D call may be TRBD1 or TRBD2 (5 bases each). Specimen: PBMCs. This receptor was identified in a woman aged 50 to 60 with lung cancer. CDR3 region: CAWTRDVTDTQYF. CDR3 DNA sequence: TGTGCCTGGACCCGGGACGTTACAGATACGCAGTATTTT.